This T cell receptor beta chain was sequenced for a study of blood T cell repertoires in COVID-19. As for the study in general: Acute and convalescent COVID-19 samples came from the United States, Italy and Spain. PBMCs, B-cell-depleted T cells, or T cells were the source of the cDNA or gDNA that made up the material.

Authors' processing steps: Estimated nucleated cell counts came from reference gene primer amplification. This table comes from immunoSEQ multiplex PCR, and its TCRdb copy is limited to in-frame clones, with some not included. V, J and clone size are taken as reported in that table, and D and trimming were inferred from the DNA itself. The sample consists of roughly 250,000 clones, roughly 80% of them appearing once. With 2 bases removed from V and 2 bases from J, the gap between germline ends came to 10 bases. The CDR3 contains 15 residues. The V gene's germline CDR1 is SGHTA and CDR2 FQGNSA. This chain connects TRBV7-2 to TRBJ1-3; D is unresolved. Input material: peripheral blood. The receptor's source is a woman aged 40 to 50 with active or convalescent COVID-19. The CDR3 DNA reads TGTGCCAGCAGCTTATTGCGGGTGGCTGGAAACACCATATATTTT. Its protein is CASSLLRVAGNTIYF.